This T cell receptor (beta chain) was identified during a study of regulatory T cells in long-lasting Graves disease (dated by TCRdb to the early 2020s). In the study overall: Antithyroid drugs had been taken for less than 3 months by newly diagnosed Graves' disease patients. A total of some 35 samples underwent TCR sequencing: some 13 from persistent and about 20 from newly diagnosed Graves' disease patients. Patients with persistent Graves' disease were compared with patients with newly diagnosed Graves' disease using TCR sequencing and RNA sequencing of peripheral blood. The study was registered as a clinical trial and conducted in China.

About this clonotype: Its antigen is not yet known. At one of its ends the junction is not consistent with the germline gene, which may arise from a read error.

The time point label here, explained by the study, means: newly diagnosed GD, antithyroid drugs for less than 3 months. For both TCR sequencing and RNA sequencing, RNA was extracted from PBMCs using TRIzol. Graves' disease was diagnosed according to American Thyroid Association guidelines. Patients for the study were recruited at an endocrinology department in Xi'an, China. Each patient gave approximately 9 milliliters of peripheral blood, collected in an EDTA anticoagulant tube. Ficoll Paque Plus density gradient separation was used to isolate PBMCs, and no further T cell sorting was done. An Agilent 2100 Bioanalyzer and agarose gel were used to check RNA quality, and a NanoDrop 2000 was used to measure RNA concentration. The germline V gene provides CDR1 SQVTM and CDR2 ANQGSEA. The CDR3 measures 13 amino acids from cysteine to phenylalanine. CDR3 DNA is the only sequence kept; it has 39 bases, read in frame from the first base.

Libraries were prepared through multiplex PCR. TCRdb lists the instrument as Illumina HiSeq 4000. To build TCR beta libraries, CDR3 regions were amplified by Arm-PCR using iRepertoire HTBI primers. Before sequencing, the PCR products underwent gel purification. The original pipeline was this. A total of 62 TRBV and more than twelve TRBJ segments were identified across samples and were used for gene usage analysis of CDR3 amino acid clonotypes. COPE and FqMerger were used to merge filtered high-quality paired reads into contigs. BLAST was used to align contigs to IMGT TRBV, TRBD and TRBJ reference genes, and CDR3 was defined according to IMGT. Any clonotype with a frequency above 0.1% was classified as a highly expanded clone. Shannon entropy served as the measure of repertoire diversity, while the Gini coefficient captured V-J evenness. Clonotypes shared by more than one individual were considered public. Using fastp at Q25 and MiXCR, TCRdb reprocessed the public reads and kept productive beta chains. A single entry per CDR3 protein holds the most common genes and DNA from its merged rows. V and J calls and clone size were set by TCRdb, not the authors. Within this sample are hundreds of thousands of distinct CDR3 sequences, with roughly 16% of them counted one time only. About 18% of the sample comes from the top ten.

Study-wide conclusions, independent of this receptor: Sequencing and analysis were limited to the TCR beta chain. Lower TCR Shannon entropy and fewer highly expanded clones were observed in persistent Graves' disease patients than in newly diagnosed patients, which suggested clonal expansion. Persistent disease showed preferential use of TRBV28, TRBJ1-2 and TRBJ2-5, whereas newly diagnosed disease favored TRBV20-1 and TRBJ2-1. As a limitation, the authors acknowledged that the small sample size may reduce accuracy. Because the primary lesion, thyroid tissue, could not be accessed, the study looked at peripheral blood alone. More public clonotypes were shared among persistent patients (under 3,000) than among newly diagnosed patients (966).

These data also featured in a second study, about T cells in Graves' hyperthyroidism and ophthalmopathy. That second report states: Stable Graves' hyperthyroidism was defined as no progression to ophthalmopathy during 18 months of follow-up. Hyperthyroidism patients were newly diagnosed, had a disease duration of under 2 months, and were aged 18 to 65 years. Exclusion was applied to patients with uncontrolled infections, other autoimmune diseases, pregnancy or lactation. Clinical symptoms, serum thyroxine and TRAb, thyroid ultrasound, and orbital computed tomography formed the basis for the diagnoses. The TCR CDR3 was subjected to a first round of RT-PCR using the HTBI primer set and the Qiagen OneStep RT-PCR kit. Most expanded thyroid clonotypes (frequency above 0.001) were also detected in blood, a finding suggesting that blood repertoires may reflect thyroid immune responses. A 13 V-J signature model separated ophthalmopathy from stable hyperthyroidism, with approximately 87% sensitivity and 81.08% specificity in cross-validation and 80%/75% in testing. During validation, the model predicted progression to ophthalmopathy a median of approximately 6 months ahead of onset, with almost 71% sensitivity and 72.22% specificity. TCR V-J signatures able to tell the groups apart were searched for in a discovery cohort of 90 to 100 patients, of whom about 40 had Graves' ophthalmopathy and 55 to 60 had stable Graves' hyperthyroidism. Whether ophthalmopathy could be predicted prospectively was tested in an independent validation cohort made up of approximately 19 hyperthyroidism patients plus 17 patients who later progressed to ophthalmopathy. The roughly 100 discovery patients were randomly split 7:3 into training and test sets. The study also compared thyroid tissue and blood T-cell repertoires from more than five Graves' hyperthyroidism patients. Following sampling, methimazole starting at 30 mg daily was given to hyperthyroidism patients, and high-dose intravenous methylprednisolone was given to ophthalmopathy patients. The libraries were constructed in a second round of multiplex PCR and then size-selected and purified. Libraries were sequenced paired-end with 100 bp reads on an Illumina HiSeq2000. SOAPnuke was used to process the raw data, with reads discarded if the reads contained adapters or uncalled bases, had a mean Phred below 15, or lacked an exact constant-primer or identifier match. High-quality paired reads were merged with COPE v1.2.5, and unique nucleotide sequences were defined as clonotypes. Clonotypes were aligned to IMGT TRBV, TRBD and TRBJ reference segments using MiTCR v1.1. Analysis was restricted to V-J combinations with a frequency above 0.0001, which covered roughly 99% of repertoires. The TCS score was defined as the ratio of F50 (clonal expansion) to E x V (chaos), calculated using BLOSUM62-based TCRdist between CDR3 peptides within each V-J. Welch's t-statistics and random forest reduced roughly 540 V-J features to about 13, which were used in a naive Bayes classifier (R e1071). Sample size was not statistically predetermined, and blinding of investigators to group allocation was not performed. The paper describes TCR Vbeta CDR3 sequencing of 120 to 150 peripheral blood samples, made up of some 42 ophthalmopathy patients, 70 to 75 hyperthyroidism patients and some 17 progressor patients.

The receptor chain draws on TRBV29-1 and TRBJ2-6, with no D gene named confidently. This material consisted of peripheral blood mononuclear cells (PBMCs), taken at new diagnosis, from a patient treated with antithyroid drugs. This clonotype was obtained from a woman aged 25 to 39 with Graves disease. Donor details come from another sample of the same person, matched by shared clones. The CDR3 corresponds to CSVKESGANVLTF. The DNA reads TGCAGCGTTAAAGAATCTGGGGCCAACGTCCTGACTTTC.